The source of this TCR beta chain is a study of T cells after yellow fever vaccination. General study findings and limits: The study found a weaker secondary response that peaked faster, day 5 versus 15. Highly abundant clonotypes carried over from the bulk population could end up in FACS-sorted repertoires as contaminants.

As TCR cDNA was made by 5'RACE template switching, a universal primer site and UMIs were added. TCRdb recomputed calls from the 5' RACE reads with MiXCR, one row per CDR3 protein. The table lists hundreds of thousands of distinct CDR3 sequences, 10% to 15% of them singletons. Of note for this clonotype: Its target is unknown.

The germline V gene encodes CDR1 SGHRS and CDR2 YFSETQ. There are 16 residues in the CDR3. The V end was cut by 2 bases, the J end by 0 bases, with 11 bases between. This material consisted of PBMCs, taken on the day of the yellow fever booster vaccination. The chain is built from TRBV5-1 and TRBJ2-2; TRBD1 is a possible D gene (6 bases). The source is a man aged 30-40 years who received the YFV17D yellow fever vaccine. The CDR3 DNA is TGCGCCAGCAGCTTAGGACAGCCCGCGAACACCGGGGAGCTGTTTTTT. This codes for CASSLGQPANTGELFF. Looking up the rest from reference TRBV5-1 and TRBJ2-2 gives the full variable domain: KAGVTQTPRYLIKTRGQQVTLSCSPISGHRSVSWYQQTPGQGLQFLFEYFSETQRNKGNFPGRFSGRQFSNSRSEMNVSTLELGDSALYLCASSLGQPANTGELFFGEGSRLTVL.